Given below is one TCR beta chain in context. The data originate from a study of T cells and copy number aberrations in small-cell lung cancer. The CDR3 sequence is 16 residues long. V shed 3 bases and J 6 bases; nucleotides not matched to a gene: 8. In germline, CDR1 is GTSNPN, CDR2 SVGIG (reference sequence). All donors had upfront surgery without preoperative chemotherapy, radiotherapy or any immunotherapy. The table came from immunoSEQ multiplex PCR; TCRdb's copy has only in-frame clones and leaves some out. Of about 500 clones listed, more than 85% are singletons. The source is a man between 60 and 75 years old with small cell lung cancer. Sequencing was done on a sample of tumor tissue. The chain is built from TRBV30 and TRBJ2-1; 13 nucleotides align to TRBD2. The CDR3 nucleotides read TGTGCCTGGAGCCTTCTCACTAGCGGGGGGGGCAATGAGCAGTTCTTC. This codes for CAWSLLTSGGGNEQFF.